These 4 T cell receptor beta chains were sequenced from one sample in a study of blood T cell repertoires in COVID-19. Here immunoSEQ multiplex PCR was the method, and the copy in TCRdb shows in-frame clones only, minus some. The sample records approximately 250,000 clones, around 89% being singletons. Sequenced input: PBMCs or T cells enriched from blood (not recorded which). These receptors came from a woman in her twenties or thirties with acute COVID-19.

The chain carries TRBV19 and TRBJ2-7; the D gene is possibly TRBD2 (6 bases). V gave up 6 bases and J gave up 3 bases, with 15 bases separating them. Germline V gives CDR1 LNHDA, CDR2 SQIVND (reference sequence). This CDR3 contains 14 residues. The CDR3 sequence is CASRRDEAGYEQYF. Written as DNA, the CDR3 is TGTGCCAGTAGGCGGGATGAGGCAGGCTACGAGCAGTACTTC.

The chain links TRBV28 to TRBJ2-3; D is undetermined. V was cut by 3 bases and J by 6 bases, with 10 bases left in between. This CDR3 region has 13 residues. Germline loops: CDR1 MDHEN, CDR2 SYDVKM. DNA for the CDR3: TGTGCCAGCAGTTTCCCGAACTCGGATACGCAGTATTTT. Amino acid sequence: CASSFPNSDTQYF.

The rearrangement uses TRBV3-1 (or the pseudogene TRBV3-2) and TRBJ2-3; 13 bases line up with TRBD2. The germline V gene has CDR1 LGHDT and CDR2 YNNKEL (reference sequence). V shed 6 bases, J shed 2 bases, and the junction held 11 bases outside the gene matches. This CDR3 comprises 18 residues. Here the CDR3 reads CASRKGTSGIYLTDTQYF. The DNA for the CDR3 is TGTGCCAGCAGGAAAGGGACTAGCGGGATCTACCTCACAGATACGCAGTATTTT.

V and J are TRBV28 and TRBJ1-5, with 9 bases fitting TRBD1. Germline values: CDR1 MDHEN, CDR2 SYDVKM. The junction had 9 bases not matched to a gene; V was cut back by 6 bases and J by 3 bases. This CDR3 is built from 16 residues. Here the CDR3 reads CASSLKWTGVNQPQHF. DNA for the CDR3: TGTGCCAGCAGCCTTAAGTGGACAGGGGTCAATCAGCCCCAGCATTTT. The full variable domain, rest sourced from reference TRBV28 and TRBJ1-5, is DVKVTQSSRYLVKRTGEKVFLECVQDMDHENMFWYRQDPGLGLRLIYFSYDVKMKEKGDIPEGYSVSREKKERFSLILESASTNQTSMYLCASSLKWTGVNQPQHFGDGTRLSIL.